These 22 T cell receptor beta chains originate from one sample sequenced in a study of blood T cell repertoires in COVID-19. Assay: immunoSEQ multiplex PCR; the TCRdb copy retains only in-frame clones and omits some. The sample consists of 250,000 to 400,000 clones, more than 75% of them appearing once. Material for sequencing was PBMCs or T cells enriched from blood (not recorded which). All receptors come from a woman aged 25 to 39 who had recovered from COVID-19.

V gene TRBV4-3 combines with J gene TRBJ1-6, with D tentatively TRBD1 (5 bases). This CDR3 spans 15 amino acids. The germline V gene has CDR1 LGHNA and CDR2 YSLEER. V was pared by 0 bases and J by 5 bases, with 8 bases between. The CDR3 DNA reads TGCGCCAGCAGCCAAGATATCAGGGATAATTCACCCCTCCACTTT. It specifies CASSQDIRDNSPLHF.

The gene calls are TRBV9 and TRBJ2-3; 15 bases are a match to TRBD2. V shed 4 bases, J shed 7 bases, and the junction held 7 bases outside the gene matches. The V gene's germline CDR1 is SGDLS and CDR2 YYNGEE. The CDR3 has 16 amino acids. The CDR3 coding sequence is TGTGCCAGCAGCCTTTGGACTAGCGGGGGGGCCTATACGCAGTATTTT. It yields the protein CASSLWTSGGAYTQYF.

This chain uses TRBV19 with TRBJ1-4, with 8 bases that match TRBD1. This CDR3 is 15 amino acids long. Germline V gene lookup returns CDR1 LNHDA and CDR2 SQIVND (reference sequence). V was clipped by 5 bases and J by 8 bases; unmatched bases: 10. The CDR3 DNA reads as TGTGCCAGTAGTGCAGGGGGCCGGGATAACGAAAAACTGTTTTTT. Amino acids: CASSAGGRDNEKLFF.

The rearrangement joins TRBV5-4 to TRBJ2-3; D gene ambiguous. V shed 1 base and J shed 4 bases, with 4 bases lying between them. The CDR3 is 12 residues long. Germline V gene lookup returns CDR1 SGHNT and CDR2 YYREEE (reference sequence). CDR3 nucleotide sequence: TGTGCCAGCAGCTTGCTAGCAGATACGCAGTATTTT. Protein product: CASSLLADTQYF. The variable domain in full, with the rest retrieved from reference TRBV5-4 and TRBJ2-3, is ETGVTQSPTHLIKTRGQQVTLRCSSQSGHNTVSWYQQALGQGPQFIFQYYREEENGRGNFPPRFSGLQFPNYSSELNVNALELDDSALYLCASSLLADTQYFGPGTRLTVL.

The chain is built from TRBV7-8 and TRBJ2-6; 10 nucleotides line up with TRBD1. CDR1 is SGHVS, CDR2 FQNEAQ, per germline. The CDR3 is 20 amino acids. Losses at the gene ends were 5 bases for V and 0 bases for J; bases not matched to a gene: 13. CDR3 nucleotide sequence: TGTGCCAGCAGCGCACGGTGGTGGGACAGGGGAATCTCTGGGGCCAACGTCCTGACTTTC. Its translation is CASSARWWDRGISGANVLTF.

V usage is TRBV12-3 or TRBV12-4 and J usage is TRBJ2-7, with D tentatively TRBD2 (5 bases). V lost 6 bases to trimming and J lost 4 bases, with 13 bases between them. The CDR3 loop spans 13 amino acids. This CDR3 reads CASSGVEQYEQYF. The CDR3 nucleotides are TGTGCCAGCAGCGGGGTTGAGCAATACGAGCAGTACTTC.

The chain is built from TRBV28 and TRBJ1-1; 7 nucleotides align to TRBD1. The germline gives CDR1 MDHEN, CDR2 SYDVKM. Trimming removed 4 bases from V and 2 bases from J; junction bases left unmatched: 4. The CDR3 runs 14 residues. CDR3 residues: CASSSDRVNTEAFF. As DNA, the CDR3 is TGTGCCAGCAGTTCAGACAGGGTCAACACTGAAGCTTTCTTT.

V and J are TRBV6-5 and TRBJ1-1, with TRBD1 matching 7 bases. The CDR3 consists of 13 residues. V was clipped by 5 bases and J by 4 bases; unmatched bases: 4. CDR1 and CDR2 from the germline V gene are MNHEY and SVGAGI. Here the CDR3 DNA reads TGTGCCAGCAGTCTGGGACAGCTCACTGAAGCTTTCTTT. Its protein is CASSLGQLTEAFF.

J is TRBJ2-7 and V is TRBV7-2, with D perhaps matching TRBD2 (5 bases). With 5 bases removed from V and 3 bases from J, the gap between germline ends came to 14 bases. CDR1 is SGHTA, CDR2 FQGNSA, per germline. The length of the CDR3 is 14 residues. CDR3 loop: CASSPGLLNYEQYF. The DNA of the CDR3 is TGTGCCAGCAGCCCAGGACTTTTGAACTACGAGCAGTACTTC.

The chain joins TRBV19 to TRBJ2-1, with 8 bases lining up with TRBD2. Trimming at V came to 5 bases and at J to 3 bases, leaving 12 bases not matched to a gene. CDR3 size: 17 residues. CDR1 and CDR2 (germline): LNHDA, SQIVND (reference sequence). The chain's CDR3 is CASSSRGSGEDYNEQFF. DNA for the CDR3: TGTGCCAGTAGTTCCCGGGGTAGCGGGGAAGACTACAATGAGCAGTTCTTC.

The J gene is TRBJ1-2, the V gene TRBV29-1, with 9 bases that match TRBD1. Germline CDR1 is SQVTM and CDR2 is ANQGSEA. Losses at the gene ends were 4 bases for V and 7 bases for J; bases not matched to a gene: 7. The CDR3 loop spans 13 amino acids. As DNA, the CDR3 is TGCAGCGTTGTTGGGGACAGGGATGCTGGCTACACCTTC. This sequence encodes CSVVGDRDAGYTF.

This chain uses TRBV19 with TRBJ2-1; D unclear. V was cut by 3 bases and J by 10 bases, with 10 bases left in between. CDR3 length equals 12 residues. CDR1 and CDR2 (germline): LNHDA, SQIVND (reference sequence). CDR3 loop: CASSMVNGEQFF. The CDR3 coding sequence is TGTGCCAGTAGTATGGTGAACGGGGAGCAGTTCTTC.

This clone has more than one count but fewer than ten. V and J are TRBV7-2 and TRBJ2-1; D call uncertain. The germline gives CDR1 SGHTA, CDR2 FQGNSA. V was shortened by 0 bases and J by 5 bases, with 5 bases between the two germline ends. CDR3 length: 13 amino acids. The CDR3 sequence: CASSLARDNEQFF. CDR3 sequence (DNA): TGTGCCAGCAGCTTAGCCCGAGACAATGAGCAGTTCTTC.

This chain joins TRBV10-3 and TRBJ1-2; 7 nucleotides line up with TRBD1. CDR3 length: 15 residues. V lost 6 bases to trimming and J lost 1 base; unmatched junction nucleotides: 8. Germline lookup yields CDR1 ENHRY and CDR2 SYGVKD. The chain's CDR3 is CAIRGTASINYGYTF. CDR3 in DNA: TGTGCCATCAGAGGGACAGCAAGCATTAACTATGGCTACACCTTC.

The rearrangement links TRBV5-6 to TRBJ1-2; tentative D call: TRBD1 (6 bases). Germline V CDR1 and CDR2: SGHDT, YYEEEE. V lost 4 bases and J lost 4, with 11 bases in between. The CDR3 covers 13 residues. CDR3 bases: TGTGCCAGCAGCCCAGGGGAAAGCTATGGCTACACCTTC. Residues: CASSPGESYGYTF.

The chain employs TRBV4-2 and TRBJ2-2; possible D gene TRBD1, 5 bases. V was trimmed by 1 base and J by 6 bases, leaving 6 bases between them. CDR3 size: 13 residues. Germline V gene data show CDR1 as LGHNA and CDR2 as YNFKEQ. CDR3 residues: CASSQAGSGELFF. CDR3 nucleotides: TGTGCCAGCAGCCAAGCAGGGTCCGGGGAGCTGTTTTTT.

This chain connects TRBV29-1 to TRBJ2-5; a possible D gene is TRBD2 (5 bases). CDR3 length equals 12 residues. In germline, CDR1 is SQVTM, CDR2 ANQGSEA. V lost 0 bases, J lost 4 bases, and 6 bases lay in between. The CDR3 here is CSVEELGETQYF. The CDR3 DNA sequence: TGCAGCGTTGAAGAACTAGGAGAGACCCAGTACTTC.

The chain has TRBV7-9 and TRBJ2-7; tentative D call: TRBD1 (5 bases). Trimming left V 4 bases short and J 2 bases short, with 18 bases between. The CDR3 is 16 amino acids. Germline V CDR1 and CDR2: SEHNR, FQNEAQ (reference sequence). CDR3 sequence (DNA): TGTGCCAGCAGCTCACCCGTGAACGTAGGGGCCTACGAGCAGTACTTC. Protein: CASSSPVNVGAYEQYF.

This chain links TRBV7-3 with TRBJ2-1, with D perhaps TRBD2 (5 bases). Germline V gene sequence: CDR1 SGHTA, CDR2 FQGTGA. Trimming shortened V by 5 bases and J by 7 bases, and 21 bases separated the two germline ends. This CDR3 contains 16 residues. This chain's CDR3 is CASSLGGAGLWNEQFF. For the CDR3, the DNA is TGTGCCAGCAGCCTAGGTGGCGCGGGCCTGTGGAATGAGCAGTTCTTC.

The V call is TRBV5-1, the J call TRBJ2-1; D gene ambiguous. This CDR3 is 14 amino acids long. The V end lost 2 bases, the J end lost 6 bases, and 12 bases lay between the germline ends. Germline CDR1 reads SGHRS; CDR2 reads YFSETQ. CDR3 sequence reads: CASSFGSLSNEQFF. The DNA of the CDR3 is TGCGCCAGCAGCTTTGGTAGTCTATCCAATGAGCAGTTCTTC.

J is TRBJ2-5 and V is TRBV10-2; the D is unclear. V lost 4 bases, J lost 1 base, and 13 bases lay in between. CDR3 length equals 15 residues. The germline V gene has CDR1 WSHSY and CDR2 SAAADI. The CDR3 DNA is TGCGCCAGCAGTGTAAACAGTTTCCCCCAAGAGACCCAGTACTTC. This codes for CASSVNSFPQETQYF.

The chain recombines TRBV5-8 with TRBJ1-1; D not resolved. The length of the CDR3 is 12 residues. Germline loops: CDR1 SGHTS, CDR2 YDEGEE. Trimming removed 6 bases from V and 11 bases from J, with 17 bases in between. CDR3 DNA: TGTGCCAGCACGCTTCGGGAGAGGAAGGCTTTCTTT. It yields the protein CASTLRERKAFF. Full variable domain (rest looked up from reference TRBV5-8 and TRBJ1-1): EAGVTQSPTHLIKTRGQQATLRCSPISGHTSVYWYQQALGLGLQFLLWYDEGEERNRGNFPPRFSGRQFPNYSSELNVNALELEDSALYLCASTLRERKAFFGQGTRLTVV.